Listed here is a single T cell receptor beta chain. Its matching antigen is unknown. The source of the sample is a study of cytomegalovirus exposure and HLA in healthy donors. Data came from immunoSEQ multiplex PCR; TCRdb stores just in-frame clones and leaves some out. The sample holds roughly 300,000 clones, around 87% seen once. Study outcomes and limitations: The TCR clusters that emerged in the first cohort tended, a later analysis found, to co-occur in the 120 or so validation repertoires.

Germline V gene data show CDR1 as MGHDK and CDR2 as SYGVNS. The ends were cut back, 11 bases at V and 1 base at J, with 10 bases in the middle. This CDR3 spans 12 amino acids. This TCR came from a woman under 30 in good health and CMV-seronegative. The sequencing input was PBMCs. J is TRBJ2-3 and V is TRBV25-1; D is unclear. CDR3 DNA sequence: TGTGCCGGTAGTGGAGGCACAGATACGCAGTATTTT. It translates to CAGSGGTDTQYF.